By proportion, the clone carrying this T cell receptor beta chain is medium-sized. Described treatment: randomized to nivolumab then ipilimumab (arm A) or the reverse (arm B). The sample comes from a study of sequential checkpoint blockade in melanoma. The CDR3 sequence is 16 residues long. V trimming: 0 bases; J trimming: 2 bases; junction bases outside the gene matches: 3. Germline V lookup: CDR1 MNHNS, CDR2 SASEGT. Data came from immunoSEQ multiplex PCR; TCRdb stores just in-frame clones and leaves some out. The table records approximately 2,500 clones, around a fifth of them present only once. The receptor was isolated from a human donor with melanoma. The sample was tumor tissue (inferred from file names), taken from a patient given nivolumab and ipilimumab in sequence. The genes are TRBV6-1 and TRBJ2-1, with 8 nucleotides matching TRBD2. This CDR3 reads CASSEAPGGAYNEQFF. The CDR3 nucleotides read TGTGCCAGCAGTGAAGCCCCGGGGGGGGCCTACAATGAGCAGTTCTTC.